Sequencing of this T cell receptor beta chain was carried out in a study of OX40 agonist ivuxolimab in advanced cancers. Findings and caveats of the study: CD8+ T cells averaged more expanded clones than CD4+.

As to this clone: The antigen is unknown.

Sequencing was performed with immunoSEQ multiplex PCR; in TCRdb, only in-frame clones are kept and a portion is missing. The table shows about 50,000 clones, with over 85% occurring only once. This receptor was taken from an adult with an advanced solid tumor such as melanoma, head and neck, liver or kidney cancer. Sequences were derived from CD4+ or CD8+ T cells sorted from blood, sampled in a trial of the OX40 agonist ivuxolimab.

The CDR3 DNA sequence: TGTGCCAGTAGTCCTAGCGGAAACCCTGACAATGAGCAGTTCTTC. Its translation: CASSPSGNPDNEQFF. V usage is TRBV19 and J usage is TRBJ2-1; 7 nucleotides match TRBD2. V was pared by 5 bases and J by 5 bases, with 9 bases of the junction left unmatched. CDR1 is LNHDA and CDR2 is SQIVND in the germline V gene (reference sequence). The CDR3 has 15 residues.